This paragraph reports one T cell receptor beta chain. The data were produced by immunoSEQ multiplex PCR, yet TCRdb's version contains in-frame clones alone and is incomplete. In the table there are 53,000 or so clones, over 90% of which are singletons. This CDR3 region has 16 residues. Germline loops: CDR1 ENHRY, CDR2 SYGVKD. V lost 6 bases to trimming and J lost 4 bases; unmatched junction nucleotides: 11. The entry originates in a study of OX40 agonist ivuxolimab in advanced cancers. The chain carries TRBV10-3 and TRBJ2-7; TRBD2 matches 11 bases. This receptor was identified in an adult with an advanced solid tumor such as melanoma, head and neck, liver or kidney cancer. The specimen was CD4+ or CD8+ T cells sorted from blood, collected in a trial of the OX40 agonist ivuxolimab. CDR3 bases: TGTGCCATCAGCGAGGATACTAGCGGGGGTTCTTACGAGCAGTACTTC. This codes for CAISEDTSGGSYEQYF.